This T cell receptor (beta chain) was sequenced in a study of CD8 T cells in ankylosing spondylitis. TCRdb redid the calling of the 5' RACE reads with MiXCR, one entry per CDR3 protein. The table lists under 250,000 distinct CDR3 sequences, approximately 12% of them singletons. This clonotype was seen a few times. Its specificity is not known. The germline V gene has CDR1 KGHSH and CDR2 LQKENI. The trim removed 4 bases at V and 7 bases at J, leaving 15 bases unmatched. The CDR3 contains 17 residues. Overall study results and limits: Certain motif variants had earlier appeared in reactive arthritis synovial fluid and blood. Reportedly, significant enrichment of disease-linked clones occurred in matched ankylosing spondylitis synovial fluid. Disease-associated clones were CD8+ and fairly uncommon in peripheral blood.

The sequenced material came from blood, either unsorted or a sorted T cell fraction (not recorded which). The sequence derives from a male donor with ankylosing spondylitis or in good health (not recorded which). The chain joins TRBV18 to TRBJ2-1; 8 bases agree with TRBD1. Here the CDR3 DNA reads TGTGCCAGCTCACTGAGCGTTCCAGGGGGCGGGTTAAATGAGCAGTTCTTC. This encodes CASSLSVPGGGLNEQFF.